This TCR beta chain emerged from a study of blood T cell repertoires in COVID-19. Turning to the study itself: Material from acute and convalescent COVID-19 was sourced from the United States, Italy and Spain. T cells, B-cell-depleted T cells, or PBMCs supplied cDNA or gDNA.

Authors' data handling: Estimation of nucleated cell counts was performed using reference gene primer amplification. Some clones are missing from TCRdb's copy, which holds only in-frame ones; the method was immunoSEQ multiplex PCR. The DNA gave D and trimming, while V, J and clone size come from that table. There are 310,000 or so clones in the sample; about 89% occur only once, and 5% to 7% lies in the top ten. Germline lookup yields CDR1 SGHTA and CDR2 FQGTGA. The CDR3 is 15 residues long. V gave up 2 bases and J gave up 6 bases, with 16 bases separating them. This receptor was obtained from a man aged 18 to 35 who had recovered from COVID-19. This chain connects TRBV7-3 to TRBJ1-2, with D maybe TRBD1 (6 bases). The sample consisted of peripheral blood. CDR3 in DNA: TGTGCCAGCAGCTTAGATCGGGGGGCGGAAGATGGCTACACCTTC. Amino acid sequence: CASSLDRGAEDGYTF. Variable domain in full (rest from reference TRBV7-3 and TRBJ1-2): GAGVSQTPSNKVTEKGKYVELRCDPISGHTALYWYRQSLGQGPEFLIYFQGTGAADDSGLPNDRFFAVRPEGSVSTLKIQRTERGDSAVYLCASSLDRGAEDGYTFGSGTRLTVV.